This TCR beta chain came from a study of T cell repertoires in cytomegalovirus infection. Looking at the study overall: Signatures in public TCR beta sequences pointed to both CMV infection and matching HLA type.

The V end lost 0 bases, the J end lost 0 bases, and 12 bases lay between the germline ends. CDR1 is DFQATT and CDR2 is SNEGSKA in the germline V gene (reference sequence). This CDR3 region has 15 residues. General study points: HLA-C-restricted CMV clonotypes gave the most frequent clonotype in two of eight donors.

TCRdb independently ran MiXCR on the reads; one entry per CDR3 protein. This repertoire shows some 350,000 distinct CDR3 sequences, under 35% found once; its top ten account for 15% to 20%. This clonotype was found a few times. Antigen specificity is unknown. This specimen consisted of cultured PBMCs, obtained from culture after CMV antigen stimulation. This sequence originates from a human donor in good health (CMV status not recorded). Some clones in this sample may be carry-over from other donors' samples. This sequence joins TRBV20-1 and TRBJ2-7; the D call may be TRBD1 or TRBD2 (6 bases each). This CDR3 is CSARDGGQGSYEQYF. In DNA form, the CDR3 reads TGCAGTGCTAGAGATGGGGGGCAAGGCTCCTACGAGCAGTACTTC.